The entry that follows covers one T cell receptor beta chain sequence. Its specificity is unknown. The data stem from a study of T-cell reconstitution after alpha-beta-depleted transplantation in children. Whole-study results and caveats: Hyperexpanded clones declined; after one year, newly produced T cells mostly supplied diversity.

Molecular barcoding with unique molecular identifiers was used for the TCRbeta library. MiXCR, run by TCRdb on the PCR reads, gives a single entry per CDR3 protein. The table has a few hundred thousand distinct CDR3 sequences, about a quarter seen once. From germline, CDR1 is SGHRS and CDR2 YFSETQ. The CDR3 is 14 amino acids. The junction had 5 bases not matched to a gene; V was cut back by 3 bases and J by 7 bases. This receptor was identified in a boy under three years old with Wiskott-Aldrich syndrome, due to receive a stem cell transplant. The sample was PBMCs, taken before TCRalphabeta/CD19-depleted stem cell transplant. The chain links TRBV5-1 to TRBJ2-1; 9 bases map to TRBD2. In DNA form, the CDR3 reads TGCGCCAGCAGCTACATAGCGGGAGTAAATGAGCAGTTCTTC. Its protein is CASSYIAGVNEQFF.